The 2 T cell receptor beta chains below come from one sample, sequenced in a study of blood T cell repertoires in COVID-19 (dated by TCRdb to 2019 to 2021). Library creation used the immunoSEQ multiplex PCR assay. This immuneACCESS table, as held by TCRdb, lists in-frame sequences with V and J called but not all clones. Of the missing ones, under half trace to an unresolved V gene in checked studies; the others have no known cause. For this sample there are about 150,000 clones; around 84% appear just once. The biggest ten clones account for about 8% of the sample. Sequencing used PBMCs or T cells enriched from blood (not recorded which). The receptors come from a woman in her forties or fifties who had recovered from COVID-19.

The chain links TRBV7-2 to TRBJ2-6; D is undetermined. Germline CDR1 is SGHTA and CDR2 is FQGNSA. V shed 5 bases and J shed 0 bases, with 17 bases lying between them. The CDR3 runs to 18 residues. The CDR3 region is CASSPLLGVRSGANVLTF. In DNA, the CDR3 is TGTGCCAGCAGCCCCTTGCTTGGAGTACGCTCTGGGGCCAACGTCCTGACTTTC.

V and J are TRBV16 and TRBJ2-1; TRBD2 is a possible D gene (5 bases). Per the germline V gene, CDR1 is KGHSY and CDR2 is FQNENV. The CDR3 is 13 amino acids. Trimming removed 1 base at V and 7 bases at J, with 8 bases between. The CDR3 DNA reads as TGTGCCAGCAGCCAATTTCAGCGGAATGAGCAGTTCTTC. This translates into CASSQFQRNEQFF.